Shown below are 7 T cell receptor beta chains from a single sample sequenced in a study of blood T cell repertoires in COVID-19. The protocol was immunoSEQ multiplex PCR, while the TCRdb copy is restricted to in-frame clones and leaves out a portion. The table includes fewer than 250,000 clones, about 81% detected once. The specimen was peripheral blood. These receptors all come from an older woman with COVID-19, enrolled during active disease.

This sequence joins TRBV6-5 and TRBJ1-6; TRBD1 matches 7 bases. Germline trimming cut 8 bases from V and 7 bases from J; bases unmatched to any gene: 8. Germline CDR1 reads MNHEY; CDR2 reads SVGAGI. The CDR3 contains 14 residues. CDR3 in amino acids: CASSRTGGNSPLHF. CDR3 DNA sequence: TGTGCCAGCTCCCGGACAGGCGGCAATTCACCCCTCCACTTT.

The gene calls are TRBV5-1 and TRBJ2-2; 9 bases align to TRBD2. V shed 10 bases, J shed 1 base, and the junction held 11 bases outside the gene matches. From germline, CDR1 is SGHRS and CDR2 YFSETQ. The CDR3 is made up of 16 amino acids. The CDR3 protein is CARGGGTAQNTGELFF. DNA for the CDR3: TGCGCCCGCGGGGGGGGGACAGCCCAGAACACCGGGGAGCTGTTTTTT.

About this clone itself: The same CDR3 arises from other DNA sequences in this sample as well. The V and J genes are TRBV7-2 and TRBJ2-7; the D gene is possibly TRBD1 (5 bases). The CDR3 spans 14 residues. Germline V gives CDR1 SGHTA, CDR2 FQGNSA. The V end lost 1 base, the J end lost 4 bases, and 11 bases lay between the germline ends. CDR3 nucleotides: TGTGCCAGCAGCTTAGGTACAGGAGTGTACGAGCAGTACTTC. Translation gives CASSLGTGVYEQYF.

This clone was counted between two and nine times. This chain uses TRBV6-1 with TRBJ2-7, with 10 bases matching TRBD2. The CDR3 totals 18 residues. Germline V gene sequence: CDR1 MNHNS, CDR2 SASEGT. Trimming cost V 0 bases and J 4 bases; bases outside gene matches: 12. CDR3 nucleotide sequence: TGTGCCAGCAGTGAAGCGCGACCCGTCGGACTAGCGGTTTACGAGCAGTACGTC. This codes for CASSEARPVGLAVYEQYV.

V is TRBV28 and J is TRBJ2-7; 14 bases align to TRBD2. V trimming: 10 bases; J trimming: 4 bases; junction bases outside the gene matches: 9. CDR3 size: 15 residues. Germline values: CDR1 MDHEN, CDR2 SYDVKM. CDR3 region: CATEGLAGAEYEQYF. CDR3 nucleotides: TGTGCCACCGAGGGACTAGCGGGAGCGGAGTACGAGCAGTACTTC.

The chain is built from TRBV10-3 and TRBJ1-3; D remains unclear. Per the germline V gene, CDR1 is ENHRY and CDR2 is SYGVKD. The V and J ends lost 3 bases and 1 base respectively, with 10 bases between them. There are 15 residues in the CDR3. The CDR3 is CAISDPGVSGNTIYF. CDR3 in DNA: TGTGCCATCAGTGACCCCGGGGTATCTGGAAACACCATATATTTT.

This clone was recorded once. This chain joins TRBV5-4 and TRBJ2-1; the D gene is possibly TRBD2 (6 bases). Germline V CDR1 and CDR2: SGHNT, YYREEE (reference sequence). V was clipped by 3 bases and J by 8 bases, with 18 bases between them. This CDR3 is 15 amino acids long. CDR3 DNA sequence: TGTGCCAGCAGCTCAGGAGGGCCTGGAGTATATGAGCAGTTCTTC. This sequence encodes CASSSGGPGVYEQFF.